The T cell receptor beta chain under discussion was sequenced for a study of T cell changes during pregnancy in multiple sclerosis. The data were produced by immunoSEQ multiplex PCR, yet TCRdb's version contains in-frame clones alone and is incomplete. Here the sample spans tens of thousands of clones, 80% to 95% being singletons. This CDR3 spans 16 amino acids. Unmatched junction bases numbered 7, after V lost 1 base and J lost 4 bases. The V gene's germline CDR1 is SGHAT and CDR2 FQNNGV. The V and J genes are TRBV11-2 and TRBJ2-7; 10 nucleotides match TRBD2. The sequenced material came from peripheral blood. The source of this sequence is a female donor with multiple sclerosis, enrolled in a pregnancy study. The CDR3 sequence: CASSLVASGSGYEQYF. DNA for the CDR3: TGTGCCAGCAGCTTAGTTGCTAGCGGGAGTGGGTACGAGCAGTACTTC.